This T cell receptor (beta chain) was found in a study of blood T cell repertoires in COVID-19 (dated by TCRdb to 2020 to 2021). For the wider study: Samples covering the acute and convalescent phases of COVID-19 were provided by collaborators in the United States, Italy and Spain. The material from the prospective study consisted of cDNA or gDNA derived from T cells, B-cell-depleted T cells, or PBMCs. The dataset comprised deeply sampled blood TCRbeta repertoires from subjects exposed to, actively infected with, or recovered from COVID-19. The repertoires were released in a freely available public database meant as a resource for research on the immune response to SARS-CoV-2. The samples were drawn from the first 160 participants of the ongoing ImmuneRACE study and from under 1,500 subjects provided by 6 global collaborators. Sample metadata almost always included a de-identified subject ID, COVID-19 status, age in years and sex. Where HLA class I and class II types were available, the types were taken from metadata supplied by the sample provider, not from assay-based typing. Paper-wide results and their limitations: The amount of clinical and demographic metadata varied by source and participant and was provided uncurated.

Samples from volunteer blood donors who had recovered from COVID-19 were contributed by a second Seattle source. Each collaborating institution followed its own protocols to collect whole blood in K2EDTA tubes. Collaborator samples were shipped for TCRbeta analysis as frozen whole blood, isolated PBMCs, or DNA extracted from either sample type. Turning to this clone: This receptor's antigen is unknown. Base-call qualities are not available, and no considerably larger clone is one nucleotide away.

The CDR3 starts with the cysteine, ends with the phenylalanine, and has 14 residues. Kept here is only the CDR3 DNA, which spans 42 bases and is read in frame from base 1. The immunoSEQ Assay, a bias-controlled multiplex PCR, was used to amplify TCRbeta CDR3 regions from genomic DNA. From the authors' description of their analysis: Within the assay, amplification of reference gene primers was used to estimate how many nucleated cells each sample contained. To quantify the absolute abundance of each unique TCRbeta CDR3 rearrangement, sequence reads were collapsed and filtered. Productive Simpson clonality was computed per sample as the square root of Simpson's diversity index over productive rearrangements. What TCRdb holds here is the immuneACCESS table cut down to in-frame rearrangements. Part of the clones is not present; checked against another copy, under half of the missing clones reflect an unresolved V gene, and the others are unexplained. That table gives V, J and clone size, and the DNA gave D and trimming. Recorded for this sample are about 260,000 clones; around 82% of them occurred a single time. 9.4% of the sample belongs to the ten largest clones.

Recombination joined TRBV21-1 with TRBJ1-1; the table's D call, TRBD1, was not checked against the DNA. TRBV21-1 is a pseudogene segment. The receptor comes from a woman in her forties or fifties who had recovered from COVID-19. Sequenced material: peripheral blood. The DNA sequence is given as TGTGCCGGCCCCTGGGGGGCAGGGGGCACTGAAGCTTTCTTT. Translated, it reads CAGPWGAGGTEAFF.